One and the same sample provided the 25 T cell receptor beta chains below, sequenced in a study of B cell selection in AIRE deficiency. Sorted regulatory T cells were CD4-positive, CD25-high and CD127-low or negative. The method was immunoSEQ multiplex PCR; TCRdb's version includes in-frame clones alone and lacks a portion of them. The repertoire includes roughly 24,000 clones, about 92% of them detected once, and about 1.1% sits in the top ten. Material: CD4+CD25+ Tregs sorted from PBMCs. The receptor source for this set is a human donor in good health.

The chain has TRBV19 and TRBJ2-7; D tentatively reads TRBD1 or TRBD2 (6 bases each). The CDR3 is 13 amino acids. CDR1 and CDR2 (germline): LNHDA, SQIVND (reference sequence). With 4 bases removed from V and 0 bases from J, the gap between germline ends came to 7 bases. The CDR3 sequence: CASSKGGSYEQYF. The DNA of the CDR3 is TGTGCCAGTAGTAAGGGGGGCTCCTACGAGCAGTACTTC. Variable domain in full (rest from reference TRBV19 and TRBJ2-7): DGGITQSPKYLFRKEGQNVTLSCEQNLNHDAMYWYRQDPGQGLRLIYYSQIVNDFQKGDIAEGYSVSREKKESFPLTVTSAQKNPTAFYLCASSKGGSYEQYFGPGTRLTVT.

The DNA for the CDR3 is TGTGCCAGCAGCTTAGTAGGGGTGAACACTGAAGCTTTCTTT. It specifies CASSLVGVNTEAFF. The gene calls are TRBV7-2 and TRBJ1-1, with D perhaps matching TRBD1 (5 bases). The germline V gene has CDR1 SGHTA and CDR2 FQGNSA. The ends were cut back, 1 base at V and 0 bases at J, with 6 bases in the middle. The CDR3 covers 14 residues.

The chain carries TRBV6-1 and TRBJ2-7, with D unclear. Germline V gene sequence: CDR1 MNHNS, CDR2 SASEGT. The CDR3 contains 13 residues. V was pared by 4 bases and J by 5 bases, with 12 bases between. For the CDR3, the DNA is TGTGCCAGCAGTGTACGACCATGGGACGAGCAGTACTTC. Residues: CASSVRPWDEQYF.

The rearrangement uses TRBV5-6 and TRBJ1-2; no clear D gene. CDR3 length equals 12 residues. Germline lookup yields CDR1 SGHDT and CDR2 YYEEEE. V lost 4 bases to trimming and J lost 1 base, with 5 bases between them. The DNA of the CDR3 is TGTGCCAGCAGCAAGGTTAACTATGGCTACACCTTC. Amino acid sequence: CASSKVNYGYTF. Drawing the rest from reference TRBV5-6 and TRBJ1-2, the complete variable domain is DAGVTQSPTHLIKTRGQQVTLRCSPKSGHDTVSWYQQALGQGPQFIFQYYEEEERQRGNFPDRFSGHQFPNYSSELNVNALLLGDSALYLCASSKVNYGYTFGSGTRLTVV.

The J gene is TRBJ1-5, the V gene TRBV7-9; 8 positions match TRBD1. With V trimmed by 5 bases and J by 2 bases, 2 bases remained unmatched. Germline loops: CDR1 SEHNR, CDR2 FQNEAQ (reference sequence). CDR3 length equals 14 residues. The CDR3 DNA is TGTGCCAGCAGCCCACAGGGGGGCAATCAGCCCCAGCATTTT. The encoded protein is CASSPQGGNQPQHF. The full variable domain, completed using reference TRBV7-9 and TRBJ1-5, is DTGVSQNPRHKITKRGQNVTFRCDPISEHNRLYWYRQTLGQGPEFLTYFQNEAQLEKSRLLSDRFSAERPKGSFSTLEIQRTEQGDSAMYLCASSPQGGNQPQHFGDGTRLSIL.

The chain uses TRBV7-2 and TRBJ2-7, with TRBD1 identical over 7 bases. CDR1 is SGHTA, CDR2 FQGNSA, per germline. V was clipped by 5 bases and J by 3 bases; unmatched bases: 4. The CDR3 is 13 residues long. The CDR3 coding sequence is TGTGCCAGCAGCCTCGGACAGGACTACGAGCAGTACTTC. This sequence encodes CASSLGQDYEQYF.

This chain connects TRBV4-1 to TRBJ2-5; 8 nucleotides line up with TRBD2. This CDR3 is 15 amino acids long. V shed 2 bases, J shed 4 bases, and the junction held 6 bases outside the gene matches. Germline V gives CDR1 MGHRA, CDR2 YSYEKL. CDR3 nucleotides: TGCGCCAGCAGCCAAACCGGGGGGGCGAGAGAGACCCAGTACTTC. Its protein is CASSQTGGARETQYF.

The V gene is TRBV19, the J gene TRBJ1-5; TRBD1 matches 8 bases. Germline V gene data show CDR1 as LNHDA and CDR2 as SQIVND (reference sequence). This CDR3 spans 14 amino acids. J was trimmed by 8 bases and V by 3 bases; bases with no gene match: 6. In DNA, the CDR3 is TGTGCCAGTAGTATCACAGGGGGGGCTGAGCCCCAGCATTTT. This translates into CASSITGGAEPQHF.

J is TRBJ1-1 and V is TRBV13; D call uncertain. The V gene's germline CDR1 is PRHDT and CDR2 FYEKMQ (reference sequence). The CDR3 is made up of 15 amino acids. The V and J ends lost 7 bases and 4 bases respectively, with 19 bases between them. In DNA, the CDR3 is TGTGCCAGCAAAGCCGACTTGGGGTTGGGCACTGAAGCTTTCTTT. Translated: CASKADLGLGTEAFF.

V is TRBV27 and J is TRBJ2-7; D remains ambiguous. The CDR3 extends over 15 amino acids. Trimming took off 0 bases at V and 2 bases at J, with 11 bases between the two ends. The V gene's germline CDR1 is MNHEY and CDR2 SMNVEV (reference sequence). CDR3: CASSLSPGSPYEQYF. The CDR3 DNA sequence: TGTGCCAGCAGTTTATCCCCGGGCAGTCCCTACGAGCAGTACTTC.

The CDR3 sequence is CASSMATQGTNYGYTF. Here the CDR3 DNA reads TGTGCCAGTAGTATGGCCACACAGGGGACTAACTATGGCTACACCTTC. The chain carries TRBV19 and TRBJ1-2; 7 bases are a match to TRBD1. V lost 3 bases and J lost 0; bases outside the gene matches: 7. The CDR3 is made up of 16 amino acids. Germline V gives CDR1 LNHDA, CDR2 SQIVND (reference sequence).

This clone is a singleton in its sample. The chain joins TRBV2 to TRBJ2-1, with 9 nucleotides matching TRBD2. The CDR3 extends over 17 amino acids. V lost 11 bases and J lost 0; bases outside the gene matches: 14. Germline CDR1 SNHLY, CDR2 FYNNEI. CDR3 sequence reads: CAFRTSVTSSSYNEQFF. CDR3 bases: TGTGCCTTTCGGACTAGCGTGACTTCGAGCTCCTACAATGAGCAGTTCTTC.

The chain uses TRBV5-1 and TRBJ2-1, with 8 bases fitting TRBD1. The CDR3 has 15 amino acids. Germline lookup yields CDR1 SGHRS and CDR2 YFSETQ. J was trimmed by 7 bases and V by 4 bases; bases with no gene match: 10. CDR3 DNA sequence: TGCGCCAGCAGCACCAGGCCACAGGGGGTGAATGAGCAGTTCTTC. It is translated as CASSTRPQGVNEQFF.

The chain recombines TRBV5-1 with TRBJ1-5; 8 nucleotides line up with TRBD1. CDR1 and CDR2 (germline): SGHRS, YFSETQ. V lost 4 bases, J lost 4 bases, and 1 base stayed unmatched. The CDR3 length is 13 residues. The CDR3 nucleotides read TGCGCCAGCAGCCGGACAGGGAATCAGCCCCAGCATTTT. Its translation: CASSRTGNQPQHF.

The V call is TRBV2, the J call TRBJ2-5; D is uncertain. Germline CDR1 SNHLY, CDR2 FYNNEI. The V gene lost 5 bases and the J gene lost 7 bases, with 11 bases spanning the gap. The CDR3 loop spans 12 amino acids. The CDR3: CASSQETGTQYF. The DNA of the CDR3 is TGTGCCAGCAGTCAAGAAACGGGGACCCAGTACTTC.

The J gene is TRBJ1-4, the V gene TRBV30; 7 bases map to TRBD1. This CDR3 has 12 residues. The germline gives CDR1 GTSNPN, CDR2 SVGIG (reference sequence). Losses at the gene ends were 4 bases for V and 12 bases for J; bases not matched to a gene: 8. The CDR3 DNA reads as TGTGCCTGGACCCCCCATGGGACAGAACTGTTTTTT. It encodes CAWTPHGTELFF.

This clone has a single count. The rearrangement joins TRBV5-1 to TRBJ1-1; no definite D call. This CDR3 has 14 amino acids. Trimming cost V 0 bases and J 0 bases, with 6 bases left between them. CDR1 is SGHRS, CDR2 YFSETQ, per germline. The CDR3 sequence: CASSLGALNTEAFF. The DNA of the CDR3 is TGCGCCAGCAGCTTGGGGGCCCTGAACACTGAAGCTTTCTTT. Full variable domain (rest looked up from reference TRBV5-1 and TRBJ1-1): KAGVTQTPRYLIKTRGQQVTLSCSPISGHRSVSWYQQTPGQGLQFLFEYFSETQRNKGNFPGRFSGRQFSNSRSEMNVSTLELGDSALYLCASSLGALNTEAFFGQGTRLTVV.

This chain uses TRBV7-9 with TRBJ1-5, with 7 positions matching TRBD1. V lost 3 bases and J lost 6; bases outside the gene matches: 2. Germline CDR1 is SEHNR and CDR2 is FQNEAQ (reference sequence). The CDR3 extends over 13 amino acids. CDR3 sequence (DNA): TGTGCCAGCAGCTTCGGACAGGTTCAGCCCCAGCATTTT. This gives the protein CASSFGQVQPQHF.

V gene TRBV18 combines with J gene TRBJ1-1; D gene uncertain. The CDR3 sequence is 15 residues long. CDR1 and CDR2 (germline): KGHSH, LQKENI. The ends were cut back, 0 bases at V and 0 bases at J, with 8 bases in the middle. The CDR3 here is CASSPPNTLNTEAFF. The CDR3 DNA follows: TGTGCCAGCTCACCACCGAACACGTTGAACACTGAAGCTTTCTTT.

The rearrangement links TRBV6-5 to TRBJ1-2; no reliable D call. The V end lost 8 bases, the J end lost 8 bases, and 12 bases lay between the germline ends. This CDR3 is 11 amino acids long. In germline, CDR1 is MNHEY, CDR2 SVGAGI. In DNA, the CDR3 is TGTGCCAGCCGCTCGGACTCAGGCTACACCTTC. Protein: CASRSDSGYTF.

The CDR3 DNA follows: TGTGCCAGCAGTTCGACAGGGGACTCTGGCTACACCTTC. This gives the protein CASSSTGDSGYTF. The genes are TRBV6-5 and TRBJ1-2; TRBD1 agrees at 8 bases. Germline loops: CDR1 MNHEY, CDR2 SVGAGI. V gave up 4 bases and J gave up 7 bases; unmatched junction bases: 5. The CDR3 extends over 13 amino acids.

This chain connects TRBV7-9 to TRBJ1-1; 8 positions match TRBD1. The CDR3 loop spans 14 amino acids. The V and J ends lost 3 bases and 6 bases, in that order; junction bases with no gene match: 6. In germline, CDR1 is SEHNR, CDR2 FQNEAQ (reference sequence). The CDR3: CASSFPAGGSEAFF. As DNA, the CDR3 is TGTGCCAGCAGCTTCCCCGCAGGGGGCTCTGAAGCTTTCTTT.

This chain uses TRBV28 with TRBJ2-7; weak D call: TRBD2 (6 bases). V lost 3 bases and J lost 1, with 13 bases in between. Per the germline V gene, CDR1 is MDHEN and CDR2 is SYDVKM. This CDR3 is built from 15 residues. CDR3 amino acids: CASSLEGLGSYEQYF. DNA of the CDR3: TGTGCCAGCAGTTTGGAGGGCCTGGGGTCCTACGAGCAGTACTTC.

J is TRBJ1-2 and V is TRBV7-9, with D unclear. The germline V and J ends were trimmed by 1 base and 2 bases, with 8 bases remaining between them. Per the germline V gene, CDR1 is SEHNR and CDR2 is FQNEAQ (reference sequence). This CDR3 contains 14 residues. CDR3 region: CASSLGGPNYGYTF. The CDR3 DNA reads as TGTGCCAGCAGCTTAGGAGGGCCCAACTATGGCTACACCTTC.

This rearrangement joins TRBV4-1 to TRBJ2-2; D is possibly TRBD1 or TRBD2 (6 bases each). This CDR3 region has 14 residues. Trimming removed 0 bases from V and 10 bases from J, with 12 bases in between. The germline gives CDR1 MGHRA, CDR2 YSYEKL. The CDR3 nucleotides are TGCGCCAGCAGCCAAGATCTCGGGGGCTCGGAGCTGTTTTTT. This codes for CASSQDLGGSELFF.